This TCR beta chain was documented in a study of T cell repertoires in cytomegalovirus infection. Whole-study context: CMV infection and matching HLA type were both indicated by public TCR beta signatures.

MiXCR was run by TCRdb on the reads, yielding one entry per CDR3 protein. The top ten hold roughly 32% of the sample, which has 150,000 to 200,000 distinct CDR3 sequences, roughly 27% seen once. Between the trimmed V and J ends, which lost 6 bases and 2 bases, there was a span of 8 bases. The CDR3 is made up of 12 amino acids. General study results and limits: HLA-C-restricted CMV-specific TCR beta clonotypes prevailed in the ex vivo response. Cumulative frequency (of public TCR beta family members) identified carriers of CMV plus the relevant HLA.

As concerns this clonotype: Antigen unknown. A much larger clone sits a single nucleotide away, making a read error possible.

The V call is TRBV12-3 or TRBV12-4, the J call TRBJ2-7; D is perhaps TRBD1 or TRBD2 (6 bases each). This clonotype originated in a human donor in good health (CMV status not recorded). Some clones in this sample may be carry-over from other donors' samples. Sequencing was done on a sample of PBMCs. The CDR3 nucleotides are TGTGCCAGCAGCGGGGGCCCCTACGAGCAGTACTTC. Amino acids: CASSGGPYEQYF.